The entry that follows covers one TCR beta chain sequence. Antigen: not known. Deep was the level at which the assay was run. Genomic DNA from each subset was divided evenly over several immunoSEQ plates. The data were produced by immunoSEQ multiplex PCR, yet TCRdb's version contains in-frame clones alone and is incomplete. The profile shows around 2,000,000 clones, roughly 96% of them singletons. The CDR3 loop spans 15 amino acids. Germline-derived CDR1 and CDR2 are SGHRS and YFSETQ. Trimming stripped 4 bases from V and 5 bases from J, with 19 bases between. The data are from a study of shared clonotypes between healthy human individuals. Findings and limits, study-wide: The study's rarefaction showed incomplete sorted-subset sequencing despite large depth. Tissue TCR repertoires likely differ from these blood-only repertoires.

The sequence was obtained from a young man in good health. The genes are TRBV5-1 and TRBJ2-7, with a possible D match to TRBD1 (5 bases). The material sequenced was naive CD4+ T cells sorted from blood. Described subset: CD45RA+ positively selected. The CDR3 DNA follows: TGCGCCAGCAGCCCCTTGACAGATACGACCCACGAGCAGTACTTC. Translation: CASSPLTDTTHEQYF.